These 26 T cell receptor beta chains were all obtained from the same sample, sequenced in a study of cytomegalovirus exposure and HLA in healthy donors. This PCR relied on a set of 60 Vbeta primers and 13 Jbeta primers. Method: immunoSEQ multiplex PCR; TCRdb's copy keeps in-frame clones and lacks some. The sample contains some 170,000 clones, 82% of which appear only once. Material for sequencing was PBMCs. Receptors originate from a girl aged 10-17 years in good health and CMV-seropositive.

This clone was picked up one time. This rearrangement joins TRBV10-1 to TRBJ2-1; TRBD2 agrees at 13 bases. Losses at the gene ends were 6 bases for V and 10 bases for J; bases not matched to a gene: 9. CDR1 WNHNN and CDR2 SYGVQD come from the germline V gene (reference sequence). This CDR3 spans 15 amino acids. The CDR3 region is CASSTSGRAEGEQFF. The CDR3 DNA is TGCGCCAGCAGCACTAGCGGGAGGGCCGAGGGCGAGCAGTTCTTC.

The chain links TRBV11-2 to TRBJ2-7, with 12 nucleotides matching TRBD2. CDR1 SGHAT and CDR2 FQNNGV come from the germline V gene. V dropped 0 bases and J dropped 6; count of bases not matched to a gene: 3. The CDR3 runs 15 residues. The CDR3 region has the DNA TGTGCCAGCAGCTTAGATCCTAGCGGGAGGGGCGAGCAGTACTTC. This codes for CASSLDPSGRGEQYF.

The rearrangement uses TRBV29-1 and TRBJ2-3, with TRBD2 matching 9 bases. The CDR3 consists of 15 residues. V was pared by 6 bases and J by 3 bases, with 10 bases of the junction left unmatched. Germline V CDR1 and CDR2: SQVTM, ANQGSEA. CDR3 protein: CSVGGRGGLTDTQYF. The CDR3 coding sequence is TGCAGCGTGGGGGGGCGGGGGGGCCTGACAGATACGCAGTATTTT.

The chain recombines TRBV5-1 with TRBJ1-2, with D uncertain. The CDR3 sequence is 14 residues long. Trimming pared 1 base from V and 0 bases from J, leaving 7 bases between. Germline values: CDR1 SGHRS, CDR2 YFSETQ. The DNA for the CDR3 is TGCGCCAGCAGCTTGTCAACAGCTAACTATGGCTACACCTTC. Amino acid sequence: CASSLSTANYGYTF. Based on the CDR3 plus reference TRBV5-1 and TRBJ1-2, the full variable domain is KAGVTQTPRYLIKTRGQQVTLSCSPISGHRSVSWYQQTPGQGLQFLFEYFSETQRNKGNFPGRFSGRQFSNSRSEMNVSTLELGDSALYLCASSLSTANYGYTFGSGTRLTVV.

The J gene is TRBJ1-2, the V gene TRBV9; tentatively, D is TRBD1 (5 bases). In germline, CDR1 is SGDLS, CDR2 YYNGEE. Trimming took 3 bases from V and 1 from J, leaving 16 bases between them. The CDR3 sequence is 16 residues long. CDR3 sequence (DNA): TGTGCCAGCAGCGATGAGACAGCAACCATTAACTATGGCTACACCTTC. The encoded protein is CASSDETATINYGYTF.

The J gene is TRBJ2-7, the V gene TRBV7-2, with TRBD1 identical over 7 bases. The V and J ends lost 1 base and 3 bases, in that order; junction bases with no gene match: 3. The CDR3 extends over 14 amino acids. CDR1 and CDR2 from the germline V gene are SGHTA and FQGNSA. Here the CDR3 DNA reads TGTGCCAGCAGCTTAGAGTACAGGGGCTACGAGCAGTACTTC. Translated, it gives CASSLEYRGYEQYF.

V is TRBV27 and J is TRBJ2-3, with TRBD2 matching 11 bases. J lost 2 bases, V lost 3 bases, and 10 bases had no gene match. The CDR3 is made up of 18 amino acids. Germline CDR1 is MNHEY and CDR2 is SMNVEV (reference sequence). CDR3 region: CASSFASSGRRFTDTQYF. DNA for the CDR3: TGTGCCAGCAGTTTTGCGTCTAGCGGGAGGCGTTTCACAGATACGCAGTATTTT.

The CDR3 sequence: CASSFLGGLTEAFF. The CDR3 DNA reads TGTGCCAGCAGCTTCCTGGGGGGTCTGACTGAAGCTTTCTTT. The genes are TRBV7-9 and TRBJ1-1; possibly TRBD1 for D (5 bases). Between the trimmed V and J ends, which lost 3 bases and 5 bases, there was a span of 13 bases. Germline-derived CDR1 and CDR2 are SEHNR and FQNEAQ (reference sequence). The length of the CDR3 is 14 residues.

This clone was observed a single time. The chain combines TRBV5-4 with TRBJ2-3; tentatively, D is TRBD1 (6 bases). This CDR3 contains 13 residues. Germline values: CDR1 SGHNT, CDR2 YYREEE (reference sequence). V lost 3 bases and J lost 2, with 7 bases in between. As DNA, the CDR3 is TGTGCCAGCAGCTGGGACAACACAGATACGCAGTATTTT. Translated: CASSWDNTDTQYF. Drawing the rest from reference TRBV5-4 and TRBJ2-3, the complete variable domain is ETGVTQSPTHLIKTRGQQVTLRCSSQSGHNTVSWYQQALGQGPQFIFQYYREEENGRGNFPPRFSGLQFPNYSSELNVNALELDDSALYLCASSWDNTDTQYFGPGTRLTVL.

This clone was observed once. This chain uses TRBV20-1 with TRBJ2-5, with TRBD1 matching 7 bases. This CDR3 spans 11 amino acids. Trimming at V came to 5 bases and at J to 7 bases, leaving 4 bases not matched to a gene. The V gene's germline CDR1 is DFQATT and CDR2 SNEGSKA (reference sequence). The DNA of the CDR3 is TGCAGTGCTGGGACAGCCGGGACCCAGTACTTC. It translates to CSAGTAGTQYF.

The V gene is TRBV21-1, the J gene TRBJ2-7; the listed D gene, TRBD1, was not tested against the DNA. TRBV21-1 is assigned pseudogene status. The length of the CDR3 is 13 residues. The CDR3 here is CASSTDRGHEQYF. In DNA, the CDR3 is TGTGCCAGCAGCACCGACAGGGGCCACGAGCAGTACTTC.

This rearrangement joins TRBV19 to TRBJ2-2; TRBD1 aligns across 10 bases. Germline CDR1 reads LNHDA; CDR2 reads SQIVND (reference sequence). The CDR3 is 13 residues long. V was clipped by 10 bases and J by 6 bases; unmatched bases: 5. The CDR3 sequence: CATQGTGAGELFF. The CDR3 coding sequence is TGTGCCACCCAAGGGACAGGGGCCGGGGAGCTGTTTTTT.

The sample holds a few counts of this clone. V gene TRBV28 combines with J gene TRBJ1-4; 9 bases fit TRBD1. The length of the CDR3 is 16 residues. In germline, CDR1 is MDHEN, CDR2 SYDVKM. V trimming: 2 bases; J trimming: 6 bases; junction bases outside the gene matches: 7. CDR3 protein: CASSLRTDRGYEKLFF. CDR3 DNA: TGTGCCAGCAGTTTACGTACGGACAGGGGATATGAAAAACTGTTTTTT. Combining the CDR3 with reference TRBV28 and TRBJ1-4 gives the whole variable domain DVKVTQSSRYLVKRTGEKVFLECVQDMDHENMFWYRQDPGLGLRLIYFSYDVKMKEKGDIPEGYSVSREKKERFSLILESASTNQTSMYLCASSLRTDRGYEKLFFGSGTQLSVL.

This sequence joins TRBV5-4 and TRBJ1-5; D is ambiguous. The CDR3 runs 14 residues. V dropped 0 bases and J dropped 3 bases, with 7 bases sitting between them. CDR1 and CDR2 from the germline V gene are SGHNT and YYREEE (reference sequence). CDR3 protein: CASSLGGDNQPQHF. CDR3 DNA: TGTGCCAGCAGCTTGGGGGGAGACAATCAGCCCCAGCATTTT.

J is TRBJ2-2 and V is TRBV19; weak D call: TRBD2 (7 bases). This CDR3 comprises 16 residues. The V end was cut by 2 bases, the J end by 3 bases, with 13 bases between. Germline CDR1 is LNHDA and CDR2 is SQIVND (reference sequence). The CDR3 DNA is TGTGCCAGTAGTATATCTCGGGGGGCCGACACCGGGGAGCTGTTTTTT. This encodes CASSISRGADTGELFF.

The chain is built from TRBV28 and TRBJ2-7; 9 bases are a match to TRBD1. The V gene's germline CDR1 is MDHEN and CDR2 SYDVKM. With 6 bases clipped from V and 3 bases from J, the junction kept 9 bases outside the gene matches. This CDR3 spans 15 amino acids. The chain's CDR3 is CASSGPGQGSYEQYF. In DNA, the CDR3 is TGTGCCAGCAGCGGTCCGGGACAGGGAAGCTACGAGCAGTACTTC.

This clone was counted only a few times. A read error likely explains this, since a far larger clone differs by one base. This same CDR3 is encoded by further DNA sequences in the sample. The CDR3 nucleotides are TGTGCCAGCAGCTTAGGACTAGCCTACGAGCAGTACTTC. This sequence encodes CASSLGLAYEQYF. The V and J genes are TRBV11-1 and TRBJ2-7, with D perhaps TRBD2 (6 bases). The germline V gene has CDR1 SGHAT and CDR2 FQDESV (reference sequence). V dropped 1 base and J dropped 2 bases, with 6 bases sitting between them. The CDR3 covers 13 residues.

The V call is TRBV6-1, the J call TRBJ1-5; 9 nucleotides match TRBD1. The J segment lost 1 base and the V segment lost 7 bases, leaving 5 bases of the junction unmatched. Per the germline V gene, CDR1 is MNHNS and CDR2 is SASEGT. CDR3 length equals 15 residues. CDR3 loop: CASTGTGLSNQPQHF. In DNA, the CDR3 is TGTGCCAGCACGGGGACAGGGCTGAGCAATCAGCCCCAGCATTTT.

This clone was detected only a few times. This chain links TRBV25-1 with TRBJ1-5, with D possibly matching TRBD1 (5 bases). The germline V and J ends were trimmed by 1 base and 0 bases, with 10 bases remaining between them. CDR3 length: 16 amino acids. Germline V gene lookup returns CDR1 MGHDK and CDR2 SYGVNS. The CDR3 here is CASSESGDYSNQPQHF. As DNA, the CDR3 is TGTGCCAGCAGTGAATCGGGGGATTATAGCAATCAGCCCCAGCATTTT.

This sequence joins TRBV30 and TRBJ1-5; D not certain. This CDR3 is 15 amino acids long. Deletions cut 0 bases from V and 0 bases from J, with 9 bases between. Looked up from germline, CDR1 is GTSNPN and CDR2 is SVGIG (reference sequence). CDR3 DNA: TGTGCCTGGAGTGTACCCGGGTATAGCAATCAGCCCCAGCATTTT. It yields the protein CAWSVPGYSNQPQHF.

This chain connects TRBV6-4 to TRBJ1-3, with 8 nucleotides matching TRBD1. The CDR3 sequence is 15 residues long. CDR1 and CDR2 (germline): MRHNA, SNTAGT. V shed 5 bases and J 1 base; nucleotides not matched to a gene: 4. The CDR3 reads CASSWDRTSGNTIYF. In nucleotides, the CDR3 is TGTGCCAGCAGTTGGGACAGGACTTCTGGAAACACCATATATTTT.

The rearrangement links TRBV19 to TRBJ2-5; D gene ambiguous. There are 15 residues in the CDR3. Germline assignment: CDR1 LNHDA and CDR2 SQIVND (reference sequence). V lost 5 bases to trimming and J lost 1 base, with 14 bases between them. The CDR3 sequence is CASSPRFVSQETQYF. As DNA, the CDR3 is TGTGCCAGTAGTCCCCGTTTCGTGAGCCAAGAGACCCAGTACTTC.

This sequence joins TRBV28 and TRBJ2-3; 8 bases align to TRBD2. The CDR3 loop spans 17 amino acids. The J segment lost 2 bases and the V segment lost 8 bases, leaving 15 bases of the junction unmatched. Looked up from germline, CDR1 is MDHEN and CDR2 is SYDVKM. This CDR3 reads CASVAPGERGNTDTQYF. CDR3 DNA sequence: TGTGCCAGCGTAGCTCCCGGTGAGCGGGGGAACACAGATACGCAGTATTTT.

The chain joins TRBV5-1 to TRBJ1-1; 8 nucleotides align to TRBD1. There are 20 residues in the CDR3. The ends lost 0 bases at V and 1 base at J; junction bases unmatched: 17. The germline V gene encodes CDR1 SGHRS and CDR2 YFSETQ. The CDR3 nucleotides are TGCGCCAGCAGCTTGGTGGGGCTGTATCAGGGGGCTGGCAAGAACACTGAAGCTTTCTTT. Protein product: CASSLVGLYQGAGKNTEAFF.

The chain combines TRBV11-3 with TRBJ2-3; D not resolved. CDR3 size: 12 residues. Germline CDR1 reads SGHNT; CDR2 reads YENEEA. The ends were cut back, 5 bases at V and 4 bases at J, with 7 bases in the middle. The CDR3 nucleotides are TGTGCCAGCAGCCGTCAGTCAGATACGCAGTATTTT. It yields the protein CASSRQSDTQYF.

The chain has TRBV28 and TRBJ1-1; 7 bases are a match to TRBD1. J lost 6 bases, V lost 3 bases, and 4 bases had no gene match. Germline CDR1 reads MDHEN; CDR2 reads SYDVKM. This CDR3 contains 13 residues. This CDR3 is CASSFLDRAEAFF. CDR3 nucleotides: TGTGCCAGCAGTTTTCTCGACAGGGCTGAAGCTTTCTTT.